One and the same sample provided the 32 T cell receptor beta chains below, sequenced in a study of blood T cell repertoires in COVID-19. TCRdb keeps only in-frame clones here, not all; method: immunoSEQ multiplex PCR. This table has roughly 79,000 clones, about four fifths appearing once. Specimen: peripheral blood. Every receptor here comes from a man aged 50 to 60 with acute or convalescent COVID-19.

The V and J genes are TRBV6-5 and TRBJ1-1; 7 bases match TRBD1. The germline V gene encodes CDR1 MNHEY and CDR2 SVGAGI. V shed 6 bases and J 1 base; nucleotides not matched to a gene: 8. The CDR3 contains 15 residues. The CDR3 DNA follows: TGTGCCAGCAGCCTTACCAGGACAGGGAACACTGAAGCTTTCTTT. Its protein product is CASSLTRTGNTEAFF.

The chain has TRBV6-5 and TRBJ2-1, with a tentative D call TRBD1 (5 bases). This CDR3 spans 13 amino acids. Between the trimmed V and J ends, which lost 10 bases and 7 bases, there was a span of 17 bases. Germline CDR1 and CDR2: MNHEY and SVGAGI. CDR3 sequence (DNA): TGTGCCATTAAGGACACCTCAGGGAATGAGCAGTTCTTC. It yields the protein CAIKDTSGNEQFF.

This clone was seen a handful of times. The CDR3 loop reads CASTLDTYNEQFF. In DNA, the CDR3 is TGCGCCAGCACCCTGGACACATACAATGAGCAGTTCTTC. The rearrangement links TRBV10-2 to TRBJ2-1; a possible D gene is TRBD1 (5 bases). Germline CDR1 WSHSY, CDR2 SAAADI. V was shortened by 7 bases and J by 4 bases, with 11 bases between the two germline ends. The CDR3 length is 13 residues.

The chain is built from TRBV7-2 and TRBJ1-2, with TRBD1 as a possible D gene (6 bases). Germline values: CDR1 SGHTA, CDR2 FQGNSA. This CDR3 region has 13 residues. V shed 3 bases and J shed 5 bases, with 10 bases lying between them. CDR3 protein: CASSFSRGYGYTF. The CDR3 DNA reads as TGTGCCAGCAGCTTCAGCAGGGGTTATGGCTACACCTTC.

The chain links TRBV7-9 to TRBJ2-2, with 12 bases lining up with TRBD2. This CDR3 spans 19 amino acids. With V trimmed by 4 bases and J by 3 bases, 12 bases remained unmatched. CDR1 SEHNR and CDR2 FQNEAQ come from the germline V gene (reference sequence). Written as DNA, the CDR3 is TGTGCCAGCAGCTCTACTCTCACTAGCGGGAGGAGGTACACCGGGGAGCTGTTTTTT. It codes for CASSSTLTSGRRYTGELFF.

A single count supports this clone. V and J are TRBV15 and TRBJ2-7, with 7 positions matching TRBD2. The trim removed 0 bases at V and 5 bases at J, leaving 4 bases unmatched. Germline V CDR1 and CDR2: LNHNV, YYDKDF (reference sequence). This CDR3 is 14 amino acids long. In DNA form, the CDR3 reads TGTGCCACCAGCAGAGATGGGAGGGGACACGAGCAGTACTTC. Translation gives CATSRDGRGHEQYF. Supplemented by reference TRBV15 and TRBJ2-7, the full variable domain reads DAMVIQNPRYQVTQFGKPVTLSCSQTLNHNVMYWYQQKSSQAPKLLFHYYDKDFNNEADTPDNFQSRRPNTSFCFLDIRSPGLGDTAMYLCATSRDGRGHEQYFGPGTRLTVT.

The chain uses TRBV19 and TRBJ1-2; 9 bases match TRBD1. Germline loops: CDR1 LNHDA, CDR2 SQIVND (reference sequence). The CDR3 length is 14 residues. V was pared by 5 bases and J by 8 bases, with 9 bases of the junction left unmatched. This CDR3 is CASSPWGTGLGYTF. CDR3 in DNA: TGTGCCAGTAGTCCCTGGGGGACAGGGCTCGGCTACACCTTC.

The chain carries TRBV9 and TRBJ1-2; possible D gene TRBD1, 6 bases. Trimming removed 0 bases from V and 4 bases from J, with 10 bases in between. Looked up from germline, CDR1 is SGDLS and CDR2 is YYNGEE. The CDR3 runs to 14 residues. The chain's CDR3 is CASSVESGVYGYTF. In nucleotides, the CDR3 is TGTGCCAGCAGCGTAGAGTCAGGGGTCTATGGCTACACCTTC.

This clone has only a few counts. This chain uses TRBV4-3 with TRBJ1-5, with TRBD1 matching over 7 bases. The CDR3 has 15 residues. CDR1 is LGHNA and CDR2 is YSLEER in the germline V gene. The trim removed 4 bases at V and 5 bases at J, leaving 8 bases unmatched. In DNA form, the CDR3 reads TGCGCCAGCAGCCCTGATGGAGGGGGCTATCAGCCCCAGCATTTT. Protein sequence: CASSPDGGGYQPQHF.

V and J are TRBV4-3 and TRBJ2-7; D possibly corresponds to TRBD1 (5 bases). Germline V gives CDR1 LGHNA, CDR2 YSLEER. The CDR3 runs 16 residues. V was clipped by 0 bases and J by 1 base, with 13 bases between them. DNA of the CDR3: TGCGCCAGCAGCCAAGATCGCCGTGCAGGGTCCTACGAGCAGTACTTC. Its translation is CASSQDRRAGSYEQYF.

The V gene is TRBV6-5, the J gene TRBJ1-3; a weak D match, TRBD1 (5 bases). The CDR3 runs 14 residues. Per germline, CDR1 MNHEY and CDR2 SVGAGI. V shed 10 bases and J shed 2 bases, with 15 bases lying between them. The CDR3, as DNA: TGTGCCACCCACCGGGGGGTTCCTGGAAACACCATATATTTT. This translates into CATHRGVPGNTIYF.

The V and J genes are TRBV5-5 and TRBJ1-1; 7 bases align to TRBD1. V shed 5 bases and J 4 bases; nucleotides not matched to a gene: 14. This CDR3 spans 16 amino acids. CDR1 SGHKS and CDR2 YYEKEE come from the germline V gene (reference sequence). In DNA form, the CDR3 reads TGTGCCAGCAGTCTTGACCAGACAGGGTCCGCCACTGAAGCTTTCTTT. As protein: CASSLDQTGSATEAFF.

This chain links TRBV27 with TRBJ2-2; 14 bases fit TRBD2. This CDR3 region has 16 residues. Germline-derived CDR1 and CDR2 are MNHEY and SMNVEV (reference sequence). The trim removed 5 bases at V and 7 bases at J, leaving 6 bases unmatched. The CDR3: CASSETSGRADGELFF. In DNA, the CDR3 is TGTGCCAGCAGTGAGACTAGCGGGAGGGCCGACGGGGAGCTGTTTTTT.

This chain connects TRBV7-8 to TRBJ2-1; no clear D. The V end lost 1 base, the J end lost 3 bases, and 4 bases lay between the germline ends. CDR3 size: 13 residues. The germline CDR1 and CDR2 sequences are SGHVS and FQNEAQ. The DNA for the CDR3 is TGTGCCAGCAGCTTAGGGAGCTACAATGAGCAGTTCTTC. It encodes CASSLGSYNEQFF.

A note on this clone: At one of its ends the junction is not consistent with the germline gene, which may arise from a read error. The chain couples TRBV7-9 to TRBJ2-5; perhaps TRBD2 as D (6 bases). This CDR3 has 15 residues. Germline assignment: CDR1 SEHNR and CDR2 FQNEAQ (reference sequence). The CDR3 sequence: CASSLAATFQETQYF. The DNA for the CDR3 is TGTGCCAGCAGTTTAGCGGCAACCTTCCAAGAGACCCAGTACTTC.

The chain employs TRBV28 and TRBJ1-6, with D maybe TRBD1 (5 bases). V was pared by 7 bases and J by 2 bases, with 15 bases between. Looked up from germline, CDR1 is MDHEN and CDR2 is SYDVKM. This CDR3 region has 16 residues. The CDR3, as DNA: TGTGCCAGCACCATGGGGCAGGGAACCTATAATTCACCCCTCCACTTT. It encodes CASTMGQGTYNSPLHF.

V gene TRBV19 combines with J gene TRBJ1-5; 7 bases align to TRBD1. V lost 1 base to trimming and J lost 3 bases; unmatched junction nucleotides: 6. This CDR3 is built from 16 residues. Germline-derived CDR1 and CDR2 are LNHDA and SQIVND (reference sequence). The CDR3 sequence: CASSIGYRGTNQPQHF. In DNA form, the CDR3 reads TGTGCCAGTAGTATAGGCTACAGGGGAACCAATCAGCCCCAGCATTTT.

CDR3 DNA: TGCAGCGTGGGGGAGGGGCCCTATGGCTACACCTTC. This sequence encodes CSVGEGPYGYTF. The V and J genes are TRBV29-1 and TRBJ1-2; D may be TRBD1 (5 bases). This CDR3 is built from 12 residues. Germline CDR1 is SQVTM and CDR2 is ANQGSEA. The V and J ends lost 6 bases and 4 bases respectively, with 12 bases between them.

The CDR3 coding sequence is TGTGCCAGCAGTCCTCCCCACACCGGGGAGCTGTTTTTT. Amino acid sequence: CASSPPHTGELFF. This chain connects TRBV6-6 to TRBJ2-2, with D unresolved. V lost 5 bases and J 3 bases, leaving 7 bases between the germline ends. The germline V gene has CDR1 MNHNY and CDR2 SVGAGI (reference sequence). The CDR3 is made up of 13 amino acids.

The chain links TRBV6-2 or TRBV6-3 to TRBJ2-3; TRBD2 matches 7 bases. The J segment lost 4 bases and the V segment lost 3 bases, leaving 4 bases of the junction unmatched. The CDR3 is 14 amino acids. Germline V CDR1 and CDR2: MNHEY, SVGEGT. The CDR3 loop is CASSYRRESDTQYF. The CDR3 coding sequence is TGTGCCAGCAGTTATAGGCGGGAGTCAGATACGCAGTATTTT.

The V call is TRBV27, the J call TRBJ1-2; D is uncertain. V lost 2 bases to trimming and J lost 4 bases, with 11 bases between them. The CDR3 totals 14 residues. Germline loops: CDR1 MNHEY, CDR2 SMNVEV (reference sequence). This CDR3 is CASSLRSGGYGYTF. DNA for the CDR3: TGTGCCAGCAGTTTAAGGTCGGGAGGCTATGGCTACACCTTC.

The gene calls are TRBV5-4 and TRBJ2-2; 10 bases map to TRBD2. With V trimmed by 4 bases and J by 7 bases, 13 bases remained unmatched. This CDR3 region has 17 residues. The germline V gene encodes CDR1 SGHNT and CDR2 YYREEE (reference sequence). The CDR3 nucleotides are TGTGCCAGCAGCCGAGGAGGGCTAGCGGGAGCGATCGGGGAGCTGTTTTTT. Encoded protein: CASSRGGLAGAIGELFF.

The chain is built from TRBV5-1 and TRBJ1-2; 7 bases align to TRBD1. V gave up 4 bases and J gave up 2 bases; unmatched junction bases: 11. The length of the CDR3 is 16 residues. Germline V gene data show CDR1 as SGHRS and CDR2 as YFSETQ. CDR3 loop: CASSRVTGQQNYGYTF. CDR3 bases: TGCGCCAGCAGCCGCGTGACAGGGCAACAAAACTATGGCTACACCTTC.

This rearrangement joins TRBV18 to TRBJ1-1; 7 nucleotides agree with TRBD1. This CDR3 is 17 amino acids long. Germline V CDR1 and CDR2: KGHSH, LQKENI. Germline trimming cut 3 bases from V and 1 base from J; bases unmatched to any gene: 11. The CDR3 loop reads CASSPLNNRGSNTEAFF. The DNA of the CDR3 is TGTGCCAGCTCACCTCTAAATAACAGGGGATCGAACACTGAAGCTTTCTTT.

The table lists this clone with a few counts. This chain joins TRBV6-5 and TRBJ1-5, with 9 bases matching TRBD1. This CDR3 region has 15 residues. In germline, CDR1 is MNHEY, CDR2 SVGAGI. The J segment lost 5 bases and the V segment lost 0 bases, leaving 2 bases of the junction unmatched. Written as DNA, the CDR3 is TGTGCCAGCAGTTACTCCGACAGGGGGGATCAGCCCCAGCATTTT. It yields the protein CASSYSDRGDQPQHF.

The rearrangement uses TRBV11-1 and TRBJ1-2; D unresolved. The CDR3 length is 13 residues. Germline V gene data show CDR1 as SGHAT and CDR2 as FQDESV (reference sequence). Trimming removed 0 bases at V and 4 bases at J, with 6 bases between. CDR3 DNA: TGTGCCAGCAGCTTAGCCGGGTTCTATGGCTACACCTTC. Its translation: CASSLAGFYGYTF.

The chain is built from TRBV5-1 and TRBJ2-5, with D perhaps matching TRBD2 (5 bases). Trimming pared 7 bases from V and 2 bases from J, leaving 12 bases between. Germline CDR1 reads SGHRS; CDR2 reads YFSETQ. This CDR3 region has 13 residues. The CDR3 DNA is TGCGCCAGCCGCGCCGGGGAGCAAGAGACCCAGTACTTC. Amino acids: CASRAGEQETQYF. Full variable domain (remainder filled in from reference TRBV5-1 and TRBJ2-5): KAGVTQTPRYLIKTRGQQVTLSCSPISGHRSVSWYQQTPGQGLQFLFEYFSETQRNKGNFPGRFSGRQFSNSRSEMNVSTLELGDSALYLCASRAGEQETQYFGPGTRLLVL.

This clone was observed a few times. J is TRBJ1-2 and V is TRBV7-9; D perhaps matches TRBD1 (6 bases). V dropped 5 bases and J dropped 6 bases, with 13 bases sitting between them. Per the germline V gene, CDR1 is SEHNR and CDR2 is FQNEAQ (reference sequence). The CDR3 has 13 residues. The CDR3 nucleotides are TGTGCCAGCAGCCGTAACCCAGGGGATGGCTACACCTTC. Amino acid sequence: CASSRNPGDGYTF.

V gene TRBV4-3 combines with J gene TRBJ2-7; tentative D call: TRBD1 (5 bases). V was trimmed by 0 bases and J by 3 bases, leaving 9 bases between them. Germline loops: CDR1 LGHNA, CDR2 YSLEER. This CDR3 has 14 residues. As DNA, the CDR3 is TGCGCCAGCAGCCAAGATCGCACAGGCTACGAGCAGTACTTC. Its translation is CASSQDRTGYEQYF.

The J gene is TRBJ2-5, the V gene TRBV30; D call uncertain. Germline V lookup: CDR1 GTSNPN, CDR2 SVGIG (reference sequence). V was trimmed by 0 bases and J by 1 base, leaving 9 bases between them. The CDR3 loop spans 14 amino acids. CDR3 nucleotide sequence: TGTGCCTGGAGTGTAAGGAGTTTCCAAGAGACCCAGTACTTC. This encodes CAWSVRSFQETQYF.

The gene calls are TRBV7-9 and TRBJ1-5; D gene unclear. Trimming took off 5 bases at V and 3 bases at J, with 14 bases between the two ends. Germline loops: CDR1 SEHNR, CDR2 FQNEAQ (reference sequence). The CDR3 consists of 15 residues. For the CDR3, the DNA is TGTGCCAGCAGCGAGGCAAAAGAAACCAATCAGCCCCAGCATTTT. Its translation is CASSEAKETNQPQHF. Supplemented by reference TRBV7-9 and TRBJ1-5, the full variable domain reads DTGVSQNPRHKITKRGQNVTFRCDPISEHNRLYWYRQTLGQGPEFLTYFQNEAQLEKSRLLSDRFSAERPKGSFSTLEIQRTEQGDSAMYLCASSEAKETNQPQHFGDGTRLSIL.

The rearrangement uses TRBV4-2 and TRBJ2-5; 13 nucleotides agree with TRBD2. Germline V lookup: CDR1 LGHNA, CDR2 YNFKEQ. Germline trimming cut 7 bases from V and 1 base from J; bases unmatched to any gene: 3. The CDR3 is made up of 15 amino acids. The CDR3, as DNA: TGTGCCAGCACGAGGACTAGCGGGAGCCAAGAGACCCAGTACTTC. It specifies CASTRTSGSQETQYF.